The entry that follows covers one T cell receptor beta chain sequence. The antigen remains unidentified. This specimen comes from a study of T cell responses to AZD1222 COVID-19 vaccine. Whole-study results and caveats: Repertoire sampling occurred only after the peak T cell response. Unmutated variant regions are reportedly the target of nearly half of TCRs that are spike-specific. Recipients of two AZD1222 doses showed rising Spike-specific TCR breadth and depth. Donors were chiefly white British, with a greater number of females, and clonal diversity was perhaps underestimated.

The repertoire was sequenced with immunoSEQ multiplex PCR; TCRdb's copy has only in-frame clones and lacks some. The repertoire holds 90,000 to 140,000 clones, with more than 75% as singletons. V lost 7 bases to trimming and J lost 4 bases, with 13 bases between them. This CDR3 comprises 13 residues. Germline-derived CDR1 and CDR2 are MDHEN and SYDVKM. V is TRBV28 and J is TRBJ1-1, with a weak D call TRBD1 (5 bases). The source material was peripheral blood, sampled on day 0 of AZD1222 vaccination. This TCR came from an adult in good health. CDR3 in amino acids: CASIPGQRTEAFF. The CDR3 bases are TGTGCCAGCATCCCGGGGCAACGCACTGAAGCTTTCTTT.